This T cell receptor (beta chain) was observed in a study of T cell responses to AZD1222 COVID-19 vaccine. Whole-study findings and limits: Compared with day 0, the breadth and depth of the Spike-specific TCR repertoire rose significantly after two doses of AZD1222.

The study pooled second doses at about 4 or about 12 weeks. About this clone: Its antigen is unknown.

Some clones are missing from TCRdb's copy, which holds only in-frame ones; the method was immunoSEQ multiplex PCR. The sample lists under 95,000 clones; approximately 87% were seen once. The sequence was obtained from an adult who received the AZD1222 COVID-19 vaccine. This material consisted of peripheral blood, taken 28 days after the second AZD1222 dose.

CDR3: CATPPPGPEQYF. The CDR3 DNA follows: TGTGCCACCCCCCCACCGGGCCCCGAGCAGTACTTC. This chain links TRBV6-7 with TRBJ2-7; no firm D call. TRBV6-7 is labeled an ORF, and its function is uncertain. The CDR3 length is 12 residues. V lost 10 bases, J lost 6 bases, and 16 bases lay in between.